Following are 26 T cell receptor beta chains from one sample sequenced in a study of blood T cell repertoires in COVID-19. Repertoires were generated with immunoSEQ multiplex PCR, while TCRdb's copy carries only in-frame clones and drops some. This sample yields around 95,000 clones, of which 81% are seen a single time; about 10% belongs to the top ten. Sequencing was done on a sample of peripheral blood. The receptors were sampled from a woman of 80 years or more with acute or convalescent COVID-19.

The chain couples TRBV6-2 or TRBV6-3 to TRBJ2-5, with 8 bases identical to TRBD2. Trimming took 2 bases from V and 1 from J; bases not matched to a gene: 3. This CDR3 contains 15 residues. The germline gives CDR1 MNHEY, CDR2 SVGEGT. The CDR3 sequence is CASSYPRGAQETQYF. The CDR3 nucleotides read TGTGCCAGCAGTTACCCGCGGGGGGCCCAAGAGACCCAGTACTTC.

CDR3 nucleotide sequence: TGTGCCAGCAGTGGCTATAGAGCTGAAGCTTTCTTT. This encodes CASSGYRAEAFF. This chain links TRBV2 with TRBJ1-1; no firm D call. Trimming left V 4 bases short and J 6 bases short, with 9 bases between. CDR3 length equals 12 residues. In germline, CDR1 is SNHLY, CDR2 FYNNEI.

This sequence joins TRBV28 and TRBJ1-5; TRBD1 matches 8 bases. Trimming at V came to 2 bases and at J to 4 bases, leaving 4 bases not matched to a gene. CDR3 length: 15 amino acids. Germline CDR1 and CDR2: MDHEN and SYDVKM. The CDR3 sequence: CASSLGQGGNQPQHF. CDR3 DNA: TGTGCCAGCAGTTTAGGACAGGGAGGGAATCAGCCCCAGCATTTT.

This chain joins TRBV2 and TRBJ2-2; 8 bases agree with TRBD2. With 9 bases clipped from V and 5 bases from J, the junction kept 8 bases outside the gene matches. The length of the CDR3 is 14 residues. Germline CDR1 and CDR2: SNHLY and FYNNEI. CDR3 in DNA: TGTGCCAGTAACGGGGGGGCGAGGACCGGGGAGCTGTTTTTT. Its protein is CASNGGARTGELFF.

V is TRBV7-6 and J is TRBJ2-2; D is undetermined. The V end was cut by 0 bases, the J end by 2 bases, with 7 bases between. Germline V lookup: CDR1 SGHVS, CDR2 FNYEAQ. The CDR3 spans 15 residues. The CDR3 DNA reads TGTGCCAGCAGCTTAGCGTTCAGAAACACCGGGGAGCTGTTTTTT. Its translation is CASSLAFRNTGELFF.

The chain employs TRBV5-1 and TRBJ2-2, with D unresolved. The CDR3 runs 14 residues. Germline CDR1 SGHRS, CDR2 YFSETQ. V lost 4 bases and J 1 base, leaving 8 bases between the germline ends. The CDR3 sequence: CASSTRQNTGELFF. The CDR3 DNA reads TGCGCCAGCAGCACCCGACAGAACACCGGGGAGCTGTTTTTT.

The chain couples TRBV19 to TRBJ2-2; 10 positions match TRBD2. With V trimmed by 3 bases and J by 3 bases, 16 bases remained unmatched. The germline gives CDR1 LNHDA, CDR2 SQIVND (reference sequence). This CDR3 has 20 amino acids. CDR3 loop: CASSIFGPSGGLQYTGELFF. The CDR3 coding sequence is TGTGCCAGTAGTATTTTCGGGCCTAGCGGGGGCCTACAGTACACCGGGGAGCTGTTTTTT.

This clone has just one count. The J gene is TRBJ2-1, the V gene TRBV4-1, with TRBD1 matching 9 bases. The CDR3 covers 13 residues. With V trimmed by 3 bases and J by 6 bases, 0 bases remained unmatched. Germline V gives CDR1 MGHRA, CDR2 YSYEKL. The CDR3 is CASSQTGGNEQFF. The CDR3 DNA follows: TGCGCCAGCAGCCAGACAGGGGGCAATGAGCAGTTCTTC.

CDR3 region: CASSLSSGGSSYEQYF. CDR3 in DNA: TGCGCCAGCAGCCTATCGAGCGGGGGGTCGTCCTACGAGCAGTACTTC. The rearrangement uses TRBV5-1 and TRBJ2-7; the match to TRBD2 covers 9 bases. From germline, CDR1 is SGHRS and CDR2 YFSETQ. The V gene end was trimmed by 4 bases and the J gene end by 1 base; junction bases not matched to a gene: 9. CDR3 length: 16 amino acids.

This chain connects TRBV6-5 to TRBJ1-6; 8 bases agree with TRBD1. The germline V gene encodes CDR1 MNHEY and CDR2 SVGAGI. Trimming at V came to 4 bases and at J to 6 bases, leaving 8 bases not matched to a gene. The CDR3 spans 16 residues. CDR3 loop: CASSSGDRRGNSPLHF. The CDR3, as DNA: TGTGCCAGCAGTTCTGGGGACAGGCGAGGTAATTCACCCCTCCACTTT.

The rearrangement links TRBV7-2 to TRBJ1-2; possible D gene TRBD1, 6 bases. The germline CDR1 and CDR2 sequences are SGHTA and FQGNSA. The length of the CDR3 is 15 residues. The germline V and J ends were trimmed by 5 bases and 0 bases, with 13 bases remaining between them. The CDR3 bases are TGTGCCAGCAGCACCCGGGACAAAGCTAACTATGGCTACACCTTC. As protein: CASSTRDKANYGYTF.

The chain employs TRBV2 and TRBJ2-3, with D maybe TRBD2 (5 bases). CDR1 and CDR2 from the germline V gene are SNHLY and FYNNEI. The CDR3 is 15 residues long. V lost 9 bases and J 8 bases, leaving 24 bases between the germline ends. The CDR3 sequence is CASQPPTTETITQYF. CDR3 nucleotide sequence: TGTGCCAGTCAACCCCCGACTACGGAGACTATTACGCAGTATTTT.

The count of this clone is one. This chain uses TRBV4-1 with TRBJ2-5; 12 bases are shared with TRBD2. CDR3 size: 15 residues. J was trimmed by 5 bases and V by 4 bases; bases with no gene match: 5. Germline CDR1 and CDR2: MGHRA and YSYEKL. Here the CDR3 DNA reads TGCGCCAGCAGCCGAGAGACTAGCGGGGGTGAGACCCAGTACTTC. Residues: CASSRETSGGETQYF.

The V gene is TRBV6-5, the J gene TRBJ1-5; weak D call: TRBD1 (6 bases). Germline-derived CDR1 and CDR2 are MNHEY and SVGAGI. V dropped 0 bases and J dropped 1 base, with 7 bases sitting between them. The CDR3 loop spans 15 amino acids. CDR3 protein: CASSYSGTSNQPQHF. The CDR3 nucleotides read TGTGCCAGCAGTTACTCGGGGACAAGCAATCAGCCCCAGCATTTT.

For the CDR3, the DNA is TGCAGCGTTGTACCCAGCGGGGGTAGCTCCTACAATGAGCAGTTCTTC. Protein product: CSVVPSGGSSYNEQFF. The rearrangement uses TRBV29-1 and TRBJ2-1, with 8 bases lining up with TRBD2. This CDR3 is 16 amino acids long. In germline, CDR1 is SQVTM, CDR2 ANQGSEA. The V and J ends lost 4 bases and 0 bases, in that order; junction bases with no gene match: 8.

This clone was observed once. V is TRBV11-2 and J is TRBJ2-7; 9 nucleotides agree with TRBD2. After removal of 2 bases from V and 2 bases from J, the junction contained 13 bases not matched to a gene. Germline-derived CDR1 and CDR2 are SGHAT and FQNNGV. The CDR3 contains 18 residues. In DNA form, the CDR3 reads TGTGCCAGCAGCTTACCGCTAGCGGGGATTGAGCGCCCCTACGAGCAGTACTTC. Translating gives CASSLPLAGIERPYEQYF.

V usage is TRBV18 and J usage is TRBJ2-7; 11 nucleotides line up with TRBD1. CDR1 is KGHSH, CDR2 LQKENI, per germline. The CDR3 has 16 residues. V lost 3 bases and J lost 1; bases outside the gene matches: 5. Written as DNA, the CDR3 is TGTGCCAGCTCACCCTTCGGACAGGGGGCTTCCTACGAGCAGTACTTC. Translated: CASSPFGQGASYEQYF. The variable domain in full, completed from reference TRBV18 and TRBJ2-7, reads NAGVMQNPRHLVRRRGQEARLRCSPMKGHSHVYWYRQLPEEGLKFMVYLQKENIIDESGMPKERFSAEFPKEGPSILRIQQVVRGDSAAYFCASSPFGQGASYEQYFGPGTRLTVT.

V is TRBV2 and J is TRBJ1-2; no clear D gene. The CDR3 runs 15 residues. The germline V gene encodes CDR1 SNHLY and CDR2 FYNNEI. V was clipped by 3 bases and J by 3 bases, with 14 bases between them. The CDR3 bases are TGTGCCAGCAGTGAGCGTAAACAGACCCACTATGGCTACACCTTC. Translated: CASSERKQTHYGYTF. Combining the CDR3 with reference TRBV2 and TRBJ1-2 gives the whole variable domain EPEVTQTPSHQVTQMGQEVILRCVPISNHLYFYWYRQILGQKVEFLVSFYNNEISEKSEIFDDQFSVERPDGSNFTLKIRSTKLEDSAMYFCASSERKQTHYGYTFGSGTRLTVV.

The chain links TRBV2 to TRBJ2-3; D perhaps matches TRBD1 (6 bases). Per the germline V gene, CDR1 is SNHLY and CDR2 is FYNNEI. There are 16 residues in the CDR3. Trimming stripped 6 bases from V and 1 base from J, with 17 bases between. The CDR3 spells CASRATGSGGTDTQYF. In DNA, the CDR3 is TGTGCCAGCAGGGCTACAGGGTCCGGAGGCACAGATACGCAGTATTTT.

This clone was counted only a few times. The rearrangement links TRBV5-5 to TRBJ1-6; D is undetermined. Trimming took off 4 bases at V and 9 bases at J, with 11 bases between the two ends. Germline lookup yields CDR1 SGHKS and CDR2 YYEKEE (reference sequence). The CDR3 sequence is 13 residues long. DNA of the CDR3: TGTGCCAGCAGCCCCCCAAGCGGTTCACCCCTCCACTTT. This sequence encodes CASSPPSGSPLHF.

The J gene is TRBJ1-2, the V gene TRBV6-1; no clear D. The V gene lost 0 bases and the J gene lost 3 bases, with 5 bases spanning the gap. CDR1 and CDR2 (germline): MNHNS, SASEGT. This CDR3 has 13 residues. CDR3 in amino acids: CASSEAVDYGYTF. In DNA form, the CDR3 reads TGTGCCAGCAGTGAAGCTGTCGACTATGGCTACACCTTC.

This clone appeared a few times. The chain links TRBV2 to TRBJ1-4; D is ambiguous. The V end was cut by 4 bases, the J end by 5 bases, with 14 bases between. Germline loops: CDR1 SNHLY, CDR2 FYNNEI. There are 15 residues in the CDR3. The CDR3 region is CASSGMVPGNEKLFF. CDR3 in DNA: TGTGCCAGCAGTGGTATGGTCCCGGGGAATGAAAAACTGTTTTTT.

The CDR3 bases are TGTGCCAGCAGCTCATTAGCGGGGGGGCCAGATACGCAGTATTTT. Residues: CASSSLAGGPDTQYF. V usage is TRBV6-5 and J usage is TRBJ2-3, with TRBD2 identical over 11 bases. The germline gives CDR1 MNHEY, CDR2 SVGAGI. The CDR3 length is 15 residues. J lost 4 bases, V lost 6 bases, and 6 bases had no gene match.

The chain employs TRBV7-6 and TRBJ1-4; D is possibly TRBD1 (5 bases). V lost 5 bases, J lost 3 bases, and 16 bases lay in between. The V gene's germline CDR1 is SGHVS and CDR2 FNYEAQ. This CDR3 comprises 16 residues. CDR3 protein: CASSQSGGGPNEKLFF. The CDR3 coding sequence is TGTGCCAGCAGCCAGAGCGGGGGGGGACCTAATGAAAAACTGTTTTTT.

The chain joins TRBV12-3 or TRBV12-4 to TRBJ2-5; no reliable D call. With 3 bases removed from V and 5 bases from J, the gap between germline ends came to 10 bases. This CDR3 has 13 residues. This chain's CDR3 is CASSLWSRETQYF. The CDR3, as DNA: TGTGCCAGCAGTTTGTGGTCGAGGGAGACCCAGTACTTC.

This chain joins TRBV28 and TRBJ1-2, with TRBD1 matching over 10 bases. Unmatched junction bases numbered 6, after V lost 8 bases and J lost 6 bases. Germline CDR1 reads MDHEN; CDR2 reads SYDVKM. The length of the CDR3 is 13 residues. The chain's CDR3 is CASRKGQGDGYTF. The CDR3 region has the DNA TGTGCCAGCCGGAAAGGACAGGGGGATGGCTACACCTTC.